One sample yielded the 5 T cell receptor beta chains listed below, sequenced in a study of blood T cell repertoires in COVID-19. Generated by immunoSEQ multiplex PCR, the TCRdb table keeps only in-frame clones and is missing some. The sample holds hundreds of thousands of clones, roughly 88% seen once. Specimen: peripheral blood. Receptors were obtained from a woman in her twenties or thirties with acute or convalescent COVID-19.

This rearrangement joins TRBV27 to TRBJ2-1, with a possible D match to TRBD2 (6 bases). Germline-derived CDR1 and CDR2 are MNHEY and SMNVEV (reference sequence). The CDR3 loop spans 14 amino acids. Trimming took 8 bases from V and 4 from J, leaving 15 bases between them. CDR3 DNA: TGTGCCAGCTCAGCCGGGACTTCTTACAATGAGCAGTTCTTC. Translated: CASSAGTSYNEQFF.

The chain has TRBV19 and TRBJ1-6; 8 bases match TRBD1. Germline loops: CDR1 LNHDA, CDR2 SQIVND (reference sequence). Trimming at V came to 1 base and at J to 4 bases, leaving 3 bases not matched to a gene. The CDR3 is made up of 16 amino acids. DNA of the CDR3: TGTGCCAGTAGTATAGCCCGGGACAGGTATAATTCACCCCTCCACTTT. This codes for CASSIARDRYNSPLHF.

CDR3 in DNA: TGTGCCAGCAGTTACTCGGGAAGCGGGAACACAGATACGCAGTATTTT. Its translation: CASSYSGSGNTDTQYF. The chain uses TRBV6-5 and TRBJ2-3, with 7 positions matching TRBD2. The CDR3 runs to 16 residues. The ends lost 0 bases at V and 2 bases at J; junction bases unmatched: 5. Germline values: CDR1 MNHEY, CDR2 SVGAGI.

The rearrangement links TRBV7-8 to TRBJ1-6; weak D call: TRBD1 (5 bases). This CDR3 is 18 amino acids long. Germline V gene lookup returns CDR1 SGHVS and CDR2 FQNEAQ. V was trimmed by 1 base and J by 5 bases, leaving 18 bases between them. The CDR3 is CASSLDIGGGLNNSPLHF. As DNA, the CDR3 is TGTGCCAGCAGCTTAGATATTGGGGGAGGGCTTAATAATTCACCCCTCCACTTT.

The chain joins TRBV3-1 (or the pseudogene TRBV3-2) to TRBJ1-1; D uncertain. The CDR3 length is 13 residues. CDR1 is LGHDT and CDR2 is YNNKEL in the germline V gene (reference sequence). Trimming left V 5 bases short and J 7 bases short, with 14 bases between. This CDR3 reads CASSTSSRGEAFF. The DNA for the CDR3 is TGTGCCAGCAGCACCTCGTCGCGGGGTGAAGCTTTCTTT.